These 22 T cell receptor beta chains came from one sample sequenced in a study of identical twins. MiXCR was run by TCRdb on the 5' RACE reads, yielding one entry per CDR3 protein. This sample has more than 250,000 distinct CDR3 sequences, with about 8.9% found just once. The sample was also linked to a second study, of yellow fever vaccine responses in identical twins.

The sequenced material came from memory (CD45RO+) T cells sorted from blood. These receptor sequences come from a woman between 18 and 29 years old in good health.

This clonotype was detected only a few times. The chain employs TRBV2 and TRBJ1-4; perhaps TRBD1 as D (5 bases). Trimming took off 4 bases at V and 7 bases at J, with 10 bases between the two ends. CDR1 is SNHLY and CDR2 is FYNNEI in the germline V gene. The CDR3 is 13 residues long. The CDR3 reads CASSVSRAEKLFF. The CDR3 DNA reads as TGTGCCAGCAGTGTTAGCAGGGCTGAAAAACTGTTTTTT.

To note about this clonotype: A read error may explain this, as a much larger clone is one base away. This sequence joins TRBV29-1 and TRBJ2-1, with TRBD1 matching over 7 bases. The J call may be mistaken, given a closer DNA end match to TRBJ2-4. The length of the CDR3 is 12 residues. Germline CDR1 SQVTM, CDR2 ANQGSEA. The CDR3 DNA reads TGCAGCGCCTCTCCCGACAGGGACGATCAGTACTTC. This translates into CSASPDRDDQYF.

This clonotype was counted between two and nine times. This chain joins TRBV7-9 and TRBJ2-2; the match to TRBD2 covers 7 bases. The CDR3 loop spans 17 amino acids. Germline trimming cut 2 bases from V and 3 bases from J; bases unmatched to any gene: 9. Germline V CDR1 and CDR2: SEHNR, FQNEAQ (reference sequence). The CDR3 DNA follows: TGTGCCAGCAGCTTACTTCCGACTAGCCGGGACACCGGGGAGCTGTTTTTT. Translating gives CASSLLPTSRDTGELFF.

J is TRBJ2-4 and V is TRBV6-1, with 14 bases lining up with TRBD2. V lost 3 bases to trimming and J lost 2 bases; unmatched junction nucleotides: 12. The germline V gene has CDR1 MNHNS and CDR2 SASEGT. The CDR3 loop spans 20 amino acids. The DNA of the CDR3 is TGTGCCAGCAGTGATAGCTCCGGGACTAGCGGGAGATCGTCCAAAAACATTCAGTACTTC. Its translation: CASSDSSGTSGRSSKNIQYF.

The table lists this clonotype with many counts. V and J are TRBV20-1 and TRBJ1-6; TRBD1 might be the D (5 bases). Trimming removed 2 bases from V and 10 bases from J, with 15 bases in between. The CDR3 extends over 14 amino acids. Germline lookup yields CDR1 DFQATT and CDR2 SNEGSKA (reference sequence). Here the CDR3 reads CSARPRRRGSPLHF. CDR3 in DNA: TGCAGTGCTAGACCAAGGAGGAGGGGATCACCCCTCCACTTT.

This clonotype came up a few times. The chain links TRBV29-1 to TRBJ1-1; D remains ambiguous. The CDR3 has 13 residues. The V end lost 7 bases, the J end lost 9 bases, and 21 bases lay between the germline ends. CDR1 SQVTM and CDR2 ANQGSEA come from the germline V gene. The CDR3: CSGDTEAGGKAFF. The CDR3 coding sequence is TGCAGCGGGGATACCGAGGCGGGAGGGAAAGCTTTCTTT.

This chain connects TRBV25-1 to TRBJ1-3; D gene ambiguous. The CDR3 is made up of 14 amino acids. Germline CDR1 reads MGHDK; CDR2 reads SYGVNS. The V gene lost 2 bases and the J gene lost 3 bases, with 8 bases spanning the gap. DNA for the CDR3: TGTGCCAGCAGTGAAGGAATCGTTGGAAACACCATATATTTT. Its translation: CASSEGIVGNTIYF.

This clonotype has a handful of counts. The gene calls are TRBV12-3 or TRBV12-4 and TRBJ2-6; weak D call: TRBD2 (6 bases). V lost 7 bases to trimming and J lost 0 bases, with 10 bases between them. The CDR3 consists of 15 residues. The CDR3 loop is CASTPGASGANVLTF. In DNA, the CDR3 is TGTGCCAGCACCCCGGGAGCCTCTGGGGCCAACGTCCTGACTTTC.

This clonotype was seen repeatedly, ten times or more. The gene calls are TRBV7-3 and TRBJ2-2, with D tentatively TRBD2 (6 bases). Looked up from germline, CDR1 is SGHTA and CDR2 is FQGTGA. V lost 0 bases and J 4 bases, leaving 9 bases between the germline ends. The CDR3 spans 15 residues. This CDR3 reads CASSLTRESTGELFF. In DNA form, the CDR3 reads TGTGCCAGCAGCTTAACTCGGGAGAGCACCGGGGAGCTGTTTTTT.

This clonotype was seen many times. The rearrangement joins TRBV2 to TRBJ1-2, with TRBD1 identical over 7 bases. Germline-derived CDR1 and CDR2 are SNHLY and FYNNEI. V shed 5 bases and J 2 bases; nucleotides not matched to a gene: 2. The CDR3 length is 13 residues. CDR3 DNA: TGTGCCAGCAGTCCACAGGGGAACTATGGCTACACCTTC. It translates to CASSPQGNYGYTF. Together with reference TRBV2 and TRBJ1-2, the CDR3 gives the full variable domain: EPEVTQTPSHQVTQMGQEVILRCVPISNHLYFYWYRQILGQKVEFLVSFYNNEISEKSEIFDDQFSVERPDGSNFTLKIRSTKLEDSAMYFCASSPQGNYGYTFGSGTRLTVV.

This clonotype turned up a few times. The chain uses TRBV5-1 and TRBJ1-4, with 9 nucleotides matching TRBD1. With 3 bases clipped from V and 2 bases from J, the junction kept 5 bases outside the gene matches. Germline-derived CDR1 and CDR2 are SGHRS and YFSETQ. The CDR3 runs to 16 residues. The CDR3 is CASSSRTGVTNEKLFF. The CDR3 nucleotides are TGCGCCAGCAGCTCCCGGACAGGGGTGACTAATGAAAAACTGTTTTTT.

This clonotype occurred many times. The chain recombines TRBV3-1 with TRBJ1-2; 9 bases are a match to TRBD1. CDR1 LGHDT and CDR2 YNNKEL come from the germline V gene (reference sequence). Losses at the gene ends were 2 bases for V and 8 bases for J; bases not matched to a gene: 12. The CDR3 sequence is 16 residues long. The CDR3 loop reads CASSQQWGQGGKGYTF. In nucleotides, the CDR3 is TGTGCCAGCAGCCAACAATGGGGACAGGGCGGGAAAGGCTACACCTTC.

This clonotype was seen a handful of times. V is TRBV20-1 and J is TRBJ1-5; D may be TRBD1 (6 bases). V dropped 3 bases and J dropped 0 bases, with 9 bases sitting between them. Germline loops: CDR1 DFQATT, CDR2 SNEGSKA (reference sequence). The CDR3 runs to 14 residues. The CDR3 sequence is CSASSGDSNQPQHF. The CDR3 region has the DNA TGCAGTGCTAGCTCAGGGGATAGCAATCAGCCCCAGCATTTT.

The chain combines TRBV20-1 with TRBJ2-3; a weak D match, TRBD2 (5 bases). Trimming cost V 0 bases and J 4 bases, with 14 bases left between them. This CDR3 is built from 15 residues. Germline V gene data show CDR1 as DFQATT and CDR2 as SNEGSKA (reference sequence). CDR3 DNA: TGCAGTGCTAGAGATAGTGTGGAGGTATCAGATACGCAGTATTTT. Amino acids: CSARDSVEVSDTQYF.

The chain employs TRBV20-1 and TRBJ2-7; D may be TRBD1 or TRBD2 (5 bases each). With 1 base removed from V and 1 base from J, the gap between germline ends came to 14 bases. The germline gives CDR1 DFQATT, CDR2 SNEGSKA (reference sequence). CDR3 length: 15 amino acids. The CDR3 bases are TGCAGTGCTAGAGGGGCCGGGGCTCCATCCTACGAGCAGTACTTC. Residues: CSARGAGAPSYEQYF.

This clonotype came up many times. The V call is TRBV9, the J call TRBJ1-2; TRBD1 might be the D (6 bases). V gave up 5 bases and J gave up 6 bases, with 20 bases separating them. Looked up from germline, CDR1 is SGDLS and CDR2 is YYNGEE. The CDR3 sequence is 15 residues long. The DNA for the CDR3 is TGTGCCAGCAGGGACTACAGGGCCGGGGCCGATGGCTACACCTTC. It is translated as CASRDYRAGADGYTF.

This clonotype appeared a few times. This chain uses TRBV7-8 with TRBJ1-2; the D is unclear. CDR1 is SGHVS and CDR2 is FQNEAQ in the germline V gene. V shed 0 bases and J shed 2 bases, with 10 bases lying between them. CDR3 length: 15 amino acids. Written as DNA, the CDR3 is TGTGCCAGCAGCTTAGCCCCCCGATCGAACTATGGCTACACCTTC. It yields the protein CASSLAPRSNYGYTF.

The genes are TRBV20-1 and TRBJ1-5, with D tentatively TRBD1 (5 bases). CDR1 is DFQATT, CDR2 SNEGSKA, per germline (reference sequence). Trimming removed 5 bases from V and 0 bases from J, with 11 bases in between. The CDR3 is 14 residues long. The CDR3 reads CSASDSHSNQPQHF. The CDR3 coding sequence is TGCAGTGCTTCTGACAGTCATAGCAATCAGCCCCAGCATTTT.

The V call is TRBV29-1, the J call TRBJ1-2; D is unresolved. The CDR3 covers 14 residues. In germline, CDR1 is SQVTM, CDR2 ANQGSEA. Trimming cost V 3 bases and J 3 bases, with 14 bases left between them. DNA for the CDR3: TGCAGCGTTGACGGAACCGGGATGCACTATGGCTACACCTTC. This encodes CSVDGTGMHYGYTF.

The chain couples TRBV14 to TRBJ1-3; D unresolved. The germline V gene has CDR1 SGHDN and CDR2 FVKESK. This CDR3 is 14 amino acids long. V shed 4 bases and J shed 5 bases, with 12 bases lying between them. The CDR3 here is CASSLLGNRNTIYF. The CDR3 DNA is TGTGCCAGCAGCCTGCTGGGCAATAGAAACACCATATATTTT.

This clonotype appeared many times. The CDR3 is CASSQDRPGGGPDTQYF. The CDR3 DNA is TGCGCCAGCAGCCAAGATAGGCCCGGCGGGGGGCCGGATACGCAGTATTTT. The V gene is TRBV4-1, the J gene TRBJ2-3, with 8 bases fitting TRBD2. Germline lookup yields CDR1 MGHRA and CDR2 YSYEKL. V lost 0 bases, J lost 6 bases, and 11 bases stayed unmatched. This CDR3 is built from 17 residues.

This clonotype was seen many times. The chain recombines TRBV2 with TRBJ1-2, with D possibly being TRBD1 (6 bases). Per the germline V gene, CDR1 is SNHLY and CDR2 is FYNNEI. The CDR3 contains 12 residues. V was pared by 6 bases and J by 5 bases, with 10 bases between. CDR3 nucleotides: TGTGCCAGCAGACGGACAGCGTATGGCTACACCTTC. Translated: CASRRTAYGYTF.